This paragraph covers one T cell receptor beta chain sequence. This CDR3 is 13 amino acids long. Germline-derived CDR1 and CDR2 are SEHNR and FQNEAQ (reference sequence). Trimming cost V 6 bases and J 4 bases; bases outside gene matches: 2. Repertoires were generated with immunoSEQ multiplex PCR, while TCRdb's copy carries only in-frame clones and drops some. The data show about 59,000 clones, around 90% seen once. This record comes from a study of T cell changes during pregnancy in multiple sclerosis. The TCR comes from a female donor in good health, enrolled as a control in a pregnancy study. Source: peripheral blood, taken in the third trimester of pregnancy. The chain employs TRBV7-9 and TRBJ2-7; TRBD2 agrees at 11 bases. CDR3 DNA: TGTGCCAGCAGTGTAGCGGGGGGGTACGAGCAGTACTTC. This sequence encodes CASSVAGGYEQYF.